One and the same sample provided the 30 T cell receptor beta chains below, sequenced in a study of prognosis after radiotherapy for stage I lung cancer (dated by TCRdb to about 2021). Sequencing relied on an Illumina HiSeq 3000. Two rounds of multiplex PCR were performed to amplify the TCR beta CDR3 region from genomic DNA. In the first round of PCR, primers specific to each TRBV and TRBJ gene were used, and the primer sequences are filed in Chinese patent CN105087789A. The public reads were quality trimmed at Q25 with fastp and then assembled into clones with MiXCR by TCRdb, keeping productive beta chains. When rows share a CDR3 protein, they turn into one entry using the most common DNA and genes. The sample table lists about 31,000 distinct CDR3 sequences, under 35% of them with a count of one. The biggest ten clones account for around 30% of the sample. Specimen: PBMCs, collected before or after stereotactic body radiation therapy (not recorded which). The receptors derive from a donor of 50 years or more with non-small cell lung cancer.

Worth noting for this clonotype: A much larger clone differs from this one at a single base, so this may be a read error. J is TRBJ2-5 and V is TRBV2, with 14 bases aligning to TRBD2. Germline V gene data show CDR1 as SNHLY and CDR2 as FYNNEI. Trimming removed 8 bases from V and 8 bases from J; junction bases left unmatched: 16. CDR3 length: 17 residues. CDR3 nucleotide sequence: TGTGCCAGCGGGACGTTGGTGACTAGCGGGGGGGAGAGTACCCAGTACTTC. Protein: CASGTLVTSGGESTQYF.

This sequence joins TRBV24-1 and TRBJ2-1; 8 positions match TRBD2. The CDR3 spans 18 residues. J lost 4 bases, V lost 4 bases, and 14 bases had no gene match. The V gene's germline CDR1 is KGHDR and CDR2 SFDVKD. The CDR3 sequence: CATSDPVTSVRVYNEQFF. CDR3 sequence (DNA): TGTGCCACCAGTGACCCCGTGACTAGCGTGAGGGTATACAATGAGCAGTTCTTC.

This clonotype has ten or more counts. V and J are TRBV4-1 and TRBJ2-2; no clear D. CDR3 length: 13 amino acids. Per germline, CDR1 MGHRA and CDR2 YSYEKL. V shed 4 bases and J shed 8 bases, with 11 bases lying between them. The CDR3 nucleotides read TGCGCCAGCAGCCTGTTATCCTTAGGGGAGCTGTTTTTT. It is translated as CASSLLSLGELFF.

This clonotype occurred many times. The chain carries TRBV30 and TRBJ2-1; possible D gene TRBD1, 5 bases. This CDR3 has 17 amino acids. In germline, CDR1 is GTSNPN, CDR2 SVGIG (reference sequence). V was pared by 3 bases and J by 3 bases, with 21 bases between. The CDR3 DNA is TGTGCCTGGAGGCGTTATATGGCAGGGATGAGCTACAATGAGCAGTTCTTC. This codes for CAWRRYMAGMSYNEQFF.

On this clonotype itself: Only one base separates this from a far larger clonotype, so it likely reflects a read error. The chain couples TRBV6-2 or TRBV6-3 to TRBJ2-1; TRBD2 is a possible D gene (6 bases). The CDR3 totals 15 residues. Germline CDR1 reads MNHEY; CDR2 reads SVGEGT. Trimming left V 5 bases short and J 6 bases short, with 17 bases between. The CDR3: CASSGTGLPTNEQFF. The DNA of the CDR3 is TGTGCCAGCAGTGGAACGGGACTTCCTACCAATGAGCAGTTCTTC.

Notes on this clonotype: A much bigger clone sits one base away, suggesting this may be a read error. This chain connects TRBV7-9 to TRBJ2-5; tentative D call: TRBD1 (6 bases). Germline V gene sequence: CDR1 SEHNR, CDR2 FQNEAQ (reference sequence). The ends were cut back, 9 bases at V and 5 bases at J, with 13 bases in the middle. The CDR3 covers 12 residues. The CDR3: CARSRGHETQYF. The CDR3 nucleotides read TGTGCCAGATCTAGGGGACACGAGACCCAGTACTTC.

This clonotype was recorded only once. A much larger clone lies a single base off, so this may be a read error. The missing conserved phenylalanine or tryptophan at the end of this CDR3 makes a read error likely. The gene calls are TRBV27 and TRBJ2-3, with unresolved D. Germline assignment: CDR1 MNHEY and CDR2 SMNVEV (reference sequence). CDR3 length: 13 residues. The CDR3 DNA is TGTGCCAGCATTTTATCGACCACAGATACGCAGTATCTT. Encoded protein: CASILSTTDTQYL.

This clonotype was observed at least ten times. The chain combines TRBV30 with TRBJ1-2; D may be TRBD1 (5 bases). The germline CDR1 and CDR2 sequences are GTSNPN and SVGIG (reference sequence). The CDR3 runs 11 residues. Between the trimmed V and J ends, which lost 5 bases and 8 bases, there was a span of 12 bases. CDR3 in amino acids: CAWGGKSGYTF. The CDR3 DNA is TGTGCCTGGGGGGGAAAATCGGGCTACACCTTC.

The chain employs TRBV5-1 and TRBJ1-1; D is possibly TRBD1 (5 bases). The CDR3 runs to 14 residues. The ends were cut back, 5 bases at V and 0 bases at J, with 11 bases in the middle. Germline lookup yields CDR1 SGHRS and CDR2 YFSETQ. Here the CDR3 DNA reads TGCGCCAGCAGGCCCAGGGCAGTGAACACTGAAGCTTTCTTT. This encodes CASRPRAVNTEAFF.

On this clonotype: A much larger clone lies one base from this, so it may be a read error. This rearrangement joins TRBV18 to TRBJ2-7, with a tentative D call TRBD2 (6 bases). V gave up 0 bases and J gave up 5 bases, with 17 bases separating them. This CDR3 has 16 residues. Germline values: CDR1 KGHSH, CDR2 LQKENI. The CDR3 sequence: CASSPPAGGMANEQYF. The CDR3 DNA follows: TGTGCCAGCTCACCACCCGCGGGCGGGATGGCCAACGAGCAGTACTTC.

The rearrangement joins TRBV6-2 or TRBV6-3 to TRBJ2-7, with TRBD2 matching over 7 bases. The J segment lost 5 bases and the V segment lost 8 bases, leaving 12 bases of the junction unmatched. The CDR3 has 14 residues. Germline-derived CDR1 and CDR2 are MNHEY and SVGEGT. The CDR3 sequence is CASGVGEGFHEQYF. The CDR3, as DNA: TGTGCCAGCGGAGTTGGGGAGGGATTCCACGAGCAGTACTTC.

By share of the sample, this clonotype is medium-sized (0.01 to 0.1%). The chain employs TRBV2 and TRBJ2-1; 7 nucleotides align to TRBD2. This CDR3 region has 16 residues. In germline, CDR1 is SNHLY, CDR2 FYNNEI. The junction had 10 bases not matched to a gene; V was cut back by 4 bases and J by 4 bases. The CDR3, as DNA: TGTGCCAGCAGTGGAAGAGGTGCGGGAGTATACAATGAGCAGTTCTTC. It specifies CASSGRGAGVYNEQFF.

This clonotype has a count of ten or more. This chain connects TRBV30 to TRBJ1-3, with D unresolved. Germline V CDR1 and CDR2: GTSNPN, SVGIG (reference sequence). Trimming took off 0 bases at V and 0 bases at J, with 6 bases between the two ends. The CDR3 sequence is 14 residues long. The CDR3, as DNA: TGTGCCTGGAGTGTACGGGACTCTGGAAACACCATATATTTT. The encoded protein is CAWSVRDSGNTIYF. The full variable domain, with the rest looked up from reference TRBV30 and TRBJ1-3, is SQTIHQWPATLVQPVGSPLSLECTVEGTSNPNLYWYRQAAGRGLQLLFYSVGIGQISSEVPQNLSASRPQDRQFILSSKKLLLSDSGFYLCAWSVRDSGNTIYFGEGSWLTVV.

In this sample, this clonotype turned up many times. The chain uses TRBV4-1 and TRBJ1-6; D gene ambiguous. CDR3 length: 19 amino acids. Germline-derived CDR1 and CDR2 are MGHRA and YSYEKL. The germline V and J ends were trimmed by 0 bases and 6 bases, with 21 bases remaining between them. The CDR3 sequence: CASSQDLFGLAARNSPLHF. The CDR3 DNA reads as TGCGCCAGCAGCCAAGATCTTTTTGGGCTCGCCGCTCGTAATTCACCCCTCCACTTT.

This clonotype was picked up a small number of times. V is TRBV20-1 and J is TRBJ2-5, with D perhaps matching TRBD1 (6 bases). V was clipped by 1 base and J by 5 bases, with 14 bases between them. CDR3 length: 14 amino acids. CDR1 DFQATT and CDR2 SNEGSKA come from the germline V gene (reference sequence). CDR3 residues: CSARVGGRMETQYF. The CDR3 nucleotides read TGCAGTGCTAGAGTAGGGGGTCGGATGGAGACCCAGTACTTC.

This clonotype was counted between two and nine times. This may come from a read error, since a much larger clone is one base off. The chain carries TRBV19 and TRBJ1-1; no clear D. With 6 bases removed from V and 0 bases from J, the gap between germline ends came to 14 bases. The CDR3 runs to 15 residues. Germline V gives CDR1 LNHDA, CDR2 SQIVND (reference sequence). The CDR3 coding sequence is TGTGCCAGTAGGAAGGACCCTTTGGTGAACACTGAAGCTTTCTTT. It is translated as CASRKDPLVNTEAFF.

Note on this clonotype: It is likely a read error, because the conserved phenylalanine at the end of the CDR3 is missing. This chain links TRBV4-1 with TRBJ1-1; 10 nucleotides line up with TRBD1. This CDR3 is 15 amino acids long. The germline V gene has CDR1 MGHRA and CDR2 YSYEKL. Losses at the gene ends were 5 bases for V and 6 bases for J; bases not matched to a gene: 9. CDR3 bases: TGCGCCAGCAGCTACCGACAGGGGGCTATCGCTGAAGCTTTCGTT. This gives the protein CASSYRQGAIAEAFV.

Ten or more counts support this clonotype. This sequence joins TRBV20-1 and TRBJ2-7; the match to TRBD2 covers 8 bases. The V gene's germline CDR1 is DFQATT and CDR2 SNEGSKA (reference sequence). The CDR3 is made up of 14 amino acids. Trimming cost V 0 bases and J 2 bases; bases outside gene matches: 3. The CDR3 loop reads CSARDISGTYEQYF. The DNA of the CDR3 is TGCAGTGCTAGAGATATTAGCGGGACCTACGAGCAGTACTTC.

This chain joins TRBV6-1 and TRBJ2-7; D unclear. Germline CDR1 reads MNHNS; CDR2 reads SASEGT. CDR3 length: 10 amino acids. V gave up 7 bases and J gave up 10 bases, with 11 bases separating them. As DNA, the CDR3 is TGTGCCAGCATACCTTACTATCAGTACTTC. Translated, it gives CASIPYYQYF.

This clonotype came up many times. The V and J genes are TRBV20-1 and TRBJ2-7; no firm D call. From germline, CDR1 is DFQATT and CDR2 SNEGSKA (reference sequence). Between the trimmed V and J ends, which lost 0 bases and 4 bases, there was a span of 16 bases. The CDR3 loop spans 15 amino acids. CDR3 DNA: TGCAGTGCTAGAGATGACACCCCGACCCAATACGAGCAGTACTTC. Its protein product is CSARDDTPTQYEQYF.

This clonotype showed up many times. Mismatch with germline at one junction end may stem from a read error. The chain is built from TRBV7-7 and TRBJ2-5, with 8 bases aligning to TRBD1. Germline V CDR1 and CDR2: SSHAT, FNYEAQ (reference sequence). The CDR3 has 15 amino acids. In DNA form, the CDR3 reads TGTGCTAGCAGCGCGACAGGGGCCGGAGGAGAGACCCAGTACTTC. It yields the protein CASSATGAGGETQYF. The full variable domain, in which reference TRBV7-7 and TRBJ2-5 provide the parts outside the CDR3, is GAGVSQSPRYKVTKRGQDVTLRCDPISSHATLYWYQQALGQGPEFLTYFNYEAQPDKSGLPSDRFSAERPEGSISTLTIQRTEQRDSAMYRCASSATGAGGETQYFGPGTRLLVL.

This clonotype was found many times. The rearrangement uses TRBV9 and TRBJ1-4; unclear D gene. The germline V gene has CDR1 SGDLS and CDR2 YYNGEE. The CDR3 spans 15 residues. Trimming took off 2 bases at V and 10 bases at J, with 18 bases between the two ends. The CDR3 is CASSVGSGEIGKLFF. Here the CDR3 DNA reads TGTGCCAGCAGCGTGGGATCGGGCGAGATTGGAAAACTGTTTTTT.

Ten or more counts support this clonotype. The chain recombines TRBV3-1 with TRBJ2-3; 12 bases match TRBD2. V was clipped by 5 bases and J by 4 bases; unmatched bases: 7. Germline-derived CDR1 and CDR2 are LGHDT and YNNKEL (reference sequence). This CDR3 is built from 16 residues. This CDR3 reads CASSLSSGREADTQYF. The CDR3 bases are TGTGCCAGCAGCTTATCTAGCGGGAGGGAGGCAGATACGCAGTATTTT.

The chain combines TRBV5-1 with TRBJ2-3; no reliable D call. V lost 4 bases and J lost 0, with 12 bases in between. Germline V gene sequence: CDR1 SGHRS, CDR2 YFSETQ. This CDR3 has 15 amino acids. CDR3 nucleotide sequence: TGCGCCAGCAGCGTCAGGACCCGAAGCACAGATACGCAGTATTTT. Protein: CASSVRTRSTDTQYF.

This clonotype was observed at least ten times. CDR3 in amino acids: CATSESQVSNQPQHF. In DNA form, the CDR3 reads TGTGCCACCAGTGAGTCACAGGTTAGCAATCAGCCCCAGCATTTT. The V gene is TRBV24-1, the J gene TRBJ1-5; possibly TRBD1 for D (5 bases). The CDR3 is made up of 15 amino acids. V shed 4 bases and J shed 0 bases, with 9 bases lying between them. Germline loops: CDR1 KGHDR, CDR2 SFDVKD.

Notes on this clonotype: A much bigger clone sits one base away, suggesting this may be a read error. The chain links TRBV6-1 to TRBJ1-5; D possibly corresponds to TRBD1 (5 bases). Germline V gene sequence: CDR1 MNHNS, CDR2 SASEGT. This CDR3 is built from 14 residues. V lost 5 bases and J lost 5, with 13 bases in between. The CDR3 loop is CASSIRDMDQPQHF. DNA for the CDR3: TGTGCCAGCAGTATCAGGGATATGGATCAGCCCCAGCATTTT.

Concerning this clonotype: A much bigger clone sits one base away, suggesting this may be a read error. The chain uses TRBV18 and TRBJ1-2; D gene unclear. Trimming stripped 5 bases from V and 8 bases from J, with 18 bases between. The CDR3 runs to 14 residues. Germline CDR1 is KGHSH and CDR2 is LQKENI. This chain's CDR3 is CASSSLAGRKGYTF. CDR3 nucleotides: TGTGCCAGCTCATCTCTAGCGGGTCGGAAGGGCTACACCTTC.

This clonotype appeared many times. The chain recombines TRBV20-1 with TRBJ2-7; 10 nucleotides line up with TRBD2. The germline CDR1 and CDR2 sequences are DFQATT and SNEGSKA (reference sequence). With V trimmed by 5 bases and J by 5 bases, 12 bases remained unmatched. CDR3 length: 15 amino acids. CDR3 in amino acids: CSAYARIAGGHEQYF. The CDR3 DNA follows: TGCAGTGCTTACGCCCGCATAGCGGGAGGCCACGAGCAGTACTTC.

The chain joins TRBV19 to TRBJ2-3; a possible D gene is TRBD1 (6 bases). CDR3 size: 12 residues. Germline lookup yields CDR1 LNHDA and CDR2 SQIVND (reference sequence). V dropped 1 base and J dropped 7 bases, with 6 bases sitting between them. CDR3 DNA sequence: TGTGCCAGTAGTATAGGGGGGCATACGCAGTATTTT. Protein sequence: CASSIGGHTQYF.

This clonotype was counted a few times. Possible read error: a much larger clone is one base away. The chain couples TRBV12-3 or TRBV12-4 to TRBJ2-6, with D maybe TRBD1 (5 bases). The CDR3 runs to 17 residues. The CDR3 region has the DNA TGTGCCAGCACCTTAGGGCTAACTGTAGGTGGGGCCAGCGTCCTGACTTTC. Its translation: CASTLGLTVGGASVLTF.